Listed below are T cell receptor beta chains from one sample, sequenced in a study of blood T cell repertoires in COVID-19. The data were produced by immunoSEQ multiplex PCR, yet TCRdb's version contains in-frame clones alone and is incomplete. This table holds about 190,000 clones, more than 65% found once. Source material: peripheral blood. These receptors came from a woman over 75 with active or convalescent COVID-19. CDR3s include the opening cysteine and the closing phenylalanine or tryptophan. D genes are given only for firm matches. Some rows have no size entry. The others give once, few or many, or a class for an expanded clone.

V gene	clone size	D gene	J gene	CDR3 protein	CDR3 DNA
TRBV25-1	-	TRBD1	TRBJ1-1	CASKQTGMNTEAFF	TGTGCCAGCAAACAGACAGGGATGAACACTGAAGCTTTCTTT
TRBV21-1	-	-	TRBJ1-5	CANGQESNQPQHF	TGTGCCAACGGACAGGAGAGCAATCAGCCCCAGCATTTT
TRBV7-3	-	TRBD1	TRBJ1-1	CASSLTAGGSTEAFF	TGTGCCAGCAGCTTAACTGCAGGGGGGAGCACTGAAGCTTTCTTT
TRBV12-3/TRBV12-4	-	-	TRBJ1-1	CASSLRGGTEAFF	TGTGCCAGCAGTTTACGGGGGGGGACTGAAGCTTTCTTT
TRBV9	-	-	TRBJ1-2	CASSPQQGVGGYTF	TGTGCCAGCAGCCCCCAACAGGGTGTGGGTGGCTACACCTTC
TRBV2	once	-	TRBJ1-5	CASTRGGSNQPQHF	TGTGCCAGCACTAGAGGAGGTAGCAATCAGCCCCAGCATTTT
TRBV24-1	-	-	TRBJ1-6	CATSDLEGFNSPLHF	TGTGCCACCAGTGATTTGGAGGGTTTTAATTCACCCCTCCACTTT
TRBV5-4	-	TRBD1	TRBJ1-2	CASSSAKWDSNYGYTF	TGTGCCAGCAGCTCGGCCAAATGGGACAGTAACTATGGCTACACCTTC
TRBV19	-	-	TRBJ1-2	CASSQDTDNYGYTF	TGTGCCAGTAGTCAGGACACAGATAACTATGGCTACACCTTC
TRBV7-6	-	TRBD2	TRBJ2-3	CASSPTSGSTDTQYF	TGTGCCAGCAGCCCCACTAGCGGGAGCACAGATACGCAGTATTTT
TRBV25-1	-	-	TRBJ2-3	CASSEYPVSTDTQYF	TGTGCCAGCAGTGAATATCCAGTTAGCACAGATACGCAGTATTTT
TRBV7-9	-	TRBD2	TRBJ2-7	CASSSLLGGSGDYEQYF	TGTGCCAGCAGCTCCCTCTTGGGCGGGAGCGGAGACTACGAGCAGTACTTC
TRBV19	-	-	TRBJ1-5	CASSILPENQPQHF	TGTGCCAGTAGTATTTTACCAGAAAATCAGCCCCAGCATTTT
TRBV28	-	TRBD1	TRBJ1-1	CASSFPGQTMNTEAFF	TGTGCCAGCAGTTTCCCGGGACAGACCATGAACACTGAAGCTTTCTTT
TRBV5-1	-	-	TRBJ2-7	CASSLEQGGDYEQYF	TGCGCCAGCAGCTTGGAACAGGGTGGAGACTACGAGCAGTACTTC
TRBV5-1	-	TRBD2	TRBJ2-3	CASSPPSGTVDTQYF	TGCGCCAGCAGCCCCCCTAGCGGGACGGTGGATACGCAGTATTTT
TRBV10-3	-	-	TRBJ2-5	CAISAPGAIETQYF	TGTGCCATCAGTGCACCGGGAGCTATAGAGACCCAGTACTTC
TRBV6-2/TRBV6-3	-	TRBD1	TRBJ1-6	CASSRSGTGASPLHF	TGTGCCAGCAGTCGATCCGGGACAGGCGCATCACCCCTCCACTTT
TRBV18	-	-	TRBJ2-3	CASSPRSDTQYF	TGTGCCAGCTCACCGAGATCAGATACGCAGTATTTT
TRBV19	few	-	TRBJ1-1	CAASRENTEAFF	TGTGCCGCGAGCAGGGAGAACACTGAAGCTTTCTTT
TRBV27	-	-	TRBJ2-1	CASRVQVTYNEQFF	TGTGCCAGCAGGGTACAAGTAACCTACAATGAGCAGTTCTTC
TRBV14	once	-	TRBJ2-7	CASSQGRQPSSYEQYF	TGTGCCAGCAGCCAAGGAAGACAGCCTAGCTCCTACGAGCAGTACTTC
TRBV4-1	-	TRBD1	TRBJ2-7	CASSHERTGYSYEQYF	TGCGCCAGCAGCCATGAACGGACAGGGTATTCGTACGAGCAGTACTTC
TRBV14	-	-	TRBJ2-3	CASSFRGATDTQYF	TGTGCCAGCAGCTTCAGGGGAGCGACAGATACGCAGTATTTT
TRBV5-1	once	-	TRBJ1-1	CASSLDGATEAFF	TGCGCCAGCAGCTTGGACGGTGCCACTGAAGCTTTCTTT
TRBV23-1	-	TRBD1	TRBJ2-2	CASSHLGQGAGELFF	TGCGCCAGCAGTCACCTTGGACAGGGAGCCGGGGAGCTGTTTTTT
TRBV5-1	-	TRBD1	TRBJ1-1	CASSWTGGGTEAFF	TGCGCCAGCAGCTGGACAGGGGGCGGCACTGAAGCTTTCTTT
TRBV30	-	-	TRBJ2-1	CAWSVLHHNEQFF	TGTGCCTGGAGTGTACTCCACCACAATGAGCAGTTCTTC
TRBV30	few	-	TRBJ2-5	CGRGLRETQYF	TGTGGCCGGGGGTTGAGGGAGACCCAGTACTTC
TRBV7-8	few	TRBD1	TRBJ2-7	CASSLADRGEQYF	TGTGCCAGCAGCTTAGCAGACAGGGGCGAGCAGTACTTC
TRBV15	-	-	TRBJ2-6	CATSRDRGWANVLTF	TGTGCCACCAGCAGAGACAGGGGATGGGCCAACGTCCTGACTTTC
TRBV24-1	-	-	TRBJ1-3	CATSDAKSSGNTIYF	TGTGCCACCAGTGACGCGAAAAGCTCTGGAAACACCATATATTTT
TRBV19	-	TRBD1	TRBJ1-4	CASSFPGQGANEKLFF	TGTGCCAGTAGTTTCCCGGGACAGGGGGCTAATGAAAAACTGTTTTTT
TRBV6-5	-	TRBD1	TRBJ2-1	CASSYTGDEQFF	TGTGCCAGCAGTTATACAGGGGATGAGCAGTTCTTC
TRBV4-2	once	TRBD1	TRBJ1-2	CASSQAGQGADYGYTF	TGTGCCAGCAGCCAAGCGGGACAGGGCGCAGACTATGGCTACACCTTC
TRBV19	once	TRBD2	TRBJ2-2	CASSIFGRAHTGELFF	TGTGCCAGTAGTATTTTCGGGAGGGCCCACACCGGGGAGCTGTTTTTT
TRBV7-8	-	TRBD1	TRBJ2-5	CASSLLPGQGFWTQYF	TGTGCCAGCAGCTTACTACCGGGACAGGGTTTCTGGACCCAGTACTTC
TRBV28	-	-	TRBJ2-7	CASSSRGTAAYEQYF	TGTGCCAGCAGTTCCCGGGGGACAGCAGCCTACGAGCAGTACTTC
TRBV5-1	-	-	TRBJ1-6	CASSTEVSGNSPLHF	TGCGCCAGCAGCACCGAGGTCAGTGGGAATTCACCCCTCCACTTT
TRBV28	-	-	TRBJ1-1	CASAGQFTEAFF	TGTGCCAGCGCCGGACAGTTCACTGAAGCTTTCTTT
TRBV6-5	-	-	TRBJ1-1	CASGDRPNTEAFF	TGTGCCAGCGGCGACAGACCGAACACTGAAGCTTTCTTT
TRBV6-1	-	-	TRBJ2-2	CASSEQGFSELFF	TGTGCCAGCAGTGAACAGGGGTTCTCGGAGCTGTTTTTT
TRBV6-6	few	-	TRBJ1-1	CASSTGTTNTEAFF	TGTGCCAGCAGTACCGGGACTACGAACACTGAAGCTTTCTTT
TRBV3-1/TRBV3-2	-	TRBD2	TRBJ2-2	CASSLGLAGGTGELFF	TGTGCCAGCAGCCTGGGACTAGCGGGAGGTACCGGGGAGCTGTTTTTT
TRBV6-5	-	-	TRBJ2-5	CASRPGVPETQYF	TGTGCCAGCAGACCAGGGGTTCCAGAGACCCAGTACTTC
TRBV9	-	-	TRBJ2-2	CASSFSTGELFF	TGTGCCAGCAGCTTTTCGACCGGGGAGCTGTTTTTT
TRBV18	-	TRBD1	TRBJ1-2	CASSPLGQGANYGYTF	TGTGCCAGCTCACCTCTGGGACAGGGAGCTAACTATGGCTACACCTTC
TRBV7-8	-	TRBD1	TRBJ2-3	CASSPRTGGADTQYF	TGTGCCAGCAGCCCTCGGACAGGGGGAGCAGATACGCAGTATTTT
TRBV7-6	-	-	TRBJ2-7	CASSLYSAGYEQYF	TGTGCCAGCAGCTTATATTCAGCGGGCTACGAGCAGTACTTC
TRBV10-3	-	-	TRBJ2-7	CAISEIAEYYEQYF	TGTGCCATCAGTGAAATAGCGGAGTACTACGAGCAGTACTTC
TRBV19	once	-	TRBJ2-3	CASRVARNTDTQYF	TGTGCCAGTAGGGTGGCTCGCAACACAGATACGCAGTATTTT
TRBV25-1	few	-	TRBJ1-1	CASSAAPRGTEAFF	TGTGCCAGCAGTGCGGCCCCCAGGGGAACTGAAGCTTTCTTT
TRBV30	-	TRBD1	TRBJ1-1	CAWSRATGVNTEAFF	TGTGCCTGGAGTAGGGCGACAGGGGTGAACACTGAAGCTTTCTTT